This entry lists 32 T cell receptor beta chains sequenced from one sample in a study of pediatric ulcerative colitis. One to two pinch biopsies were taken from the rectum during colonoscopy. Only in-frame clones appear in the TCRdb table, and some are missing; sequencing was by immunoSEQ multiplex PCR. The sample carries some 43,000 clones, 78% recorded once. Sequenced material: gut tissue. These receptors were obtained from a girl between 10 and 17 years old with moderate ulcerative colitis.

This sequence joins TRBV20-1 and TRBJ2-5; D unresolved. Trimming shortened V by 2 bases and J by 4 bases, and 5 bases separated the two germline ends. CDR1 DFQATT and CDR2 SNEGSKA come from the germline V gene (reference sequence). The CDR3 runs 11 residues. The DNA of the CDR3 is TGCAGTGCTAGACTTTCAGAGACCCAGTACTTC. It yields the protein CSARLSETQYF.

Here the CDR3 reads CASSLGNSGNTIYF. The CDR3 nucleotides are TGTGCCAGCAGCTTGGGTAACTCTGGAAACACCATATATTTT. The J gene is TRBJ1-3, the V gene TRBV5-6, with D hard to call. CDR1 SGHDT and CDR2 YYEEEE come from the germline V gene. The CDR3 sequence is 14 residues long. The ends were cut back, 0 bases at V and 0 bases at J, with 4 bases in the middle.

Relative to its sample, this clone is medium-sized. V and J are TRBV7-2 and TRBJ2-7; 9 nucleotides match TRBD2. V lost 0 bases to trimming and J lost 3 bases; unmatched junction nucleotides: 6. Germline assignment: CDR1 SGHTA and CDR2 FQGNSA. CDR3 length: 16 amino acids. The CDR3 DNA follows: TGTGCCAGCAGCTTAGCGCCGGGACTAGCTAGCTACGAGCAGTACTTC. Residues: CASSLAPGLASYEQYF.

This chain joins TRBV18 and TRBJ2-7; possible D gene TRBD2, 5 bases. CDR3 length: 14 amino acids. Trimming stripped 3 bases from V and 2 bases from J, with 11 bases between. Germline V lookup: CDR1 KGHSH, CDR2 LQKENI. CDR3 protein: CASSPLDFAYEQYF. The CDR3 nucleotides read TGTGCCAGCTCACCGTTGGACTTCGCCTACGAGCAGTACTTC.

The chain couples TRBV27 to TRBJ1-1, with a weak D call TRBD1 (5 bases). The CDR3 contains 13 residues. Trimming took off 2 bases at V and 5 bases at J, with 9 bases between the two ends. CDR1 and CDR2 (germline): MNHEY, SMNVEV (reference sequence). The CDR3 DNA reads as TGTGCCAGCAGTTTAGGCAGGGTGACTGAAGCTTTCTTT. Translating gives CASSLGRVTEAFF.

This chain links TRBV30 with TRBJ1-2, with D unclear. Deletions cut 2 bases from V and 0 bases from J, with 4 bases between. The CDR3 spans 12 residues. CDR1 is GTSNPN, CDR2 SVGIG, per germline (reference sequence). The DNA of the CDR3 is TGTGCCTGGAGTCGGCCTAACTATGGCTACACCTTC. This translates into CAWSRPNYGYTF.

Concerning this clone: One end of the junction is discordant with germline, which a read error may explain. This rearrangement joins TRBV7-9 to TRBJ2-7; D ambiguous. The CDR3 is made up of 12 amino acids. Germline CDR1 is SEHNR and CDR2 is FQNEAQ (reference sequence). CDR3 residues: CASTLGAYEQYF. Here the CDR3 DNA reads TGTGCCAGCACCTTAGGAGCTTACGAGCAGTACTTC.

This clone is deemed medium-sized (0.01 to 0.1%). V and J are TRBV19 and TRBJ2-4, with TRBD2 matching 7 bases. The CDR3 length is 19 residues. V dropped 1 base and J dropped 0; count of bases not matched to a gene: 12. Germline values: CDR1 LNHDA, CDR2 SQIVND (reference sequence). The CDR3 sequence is CASSIVGAGLRLAKNIQYF. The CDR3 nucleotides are TGTGCCAGTAGTATAGTGGGAGCGGGACTACGGCTAGCCAAAAACATTCAGTACTTC.

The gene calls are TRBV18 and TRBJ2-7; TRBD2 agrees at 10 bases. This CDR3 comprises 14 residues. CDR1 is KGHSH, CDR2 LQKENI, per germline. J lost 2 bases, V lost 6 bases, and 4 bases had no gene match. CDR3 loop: CASSSSGRTYEQYF. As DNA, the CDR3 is TGTGCCAGCTCGTCTAGCGGGAGAACCTACGAGCAGTACTTC.

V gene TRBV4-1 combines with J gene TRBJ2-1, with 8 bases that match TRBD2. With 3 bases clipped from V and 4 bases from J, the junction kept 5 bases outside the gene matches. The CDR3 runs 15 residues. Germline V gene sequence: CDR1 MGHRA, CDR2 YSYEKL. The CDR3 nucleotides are TGCGCCAGCAGCCACGGGGGGGGCGAGTACAATGAGCAGTTCTTC. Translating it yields CASSHGGGEYNEQFF.

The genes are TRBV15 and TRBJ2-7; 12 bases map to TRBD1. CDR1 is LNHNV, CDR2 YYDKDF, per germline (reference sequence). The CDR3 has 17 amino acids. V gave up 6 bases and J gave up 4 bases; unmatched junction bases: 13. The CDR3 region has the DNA TGTGCCACCAGTTCACGGACCAGGGACAGGGGGCTTTACGAGCAGTACTTC. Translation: CATSSRTRDRGLYEQYF.

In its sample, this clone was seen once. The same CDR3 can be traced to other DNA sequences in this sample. As DNA, the CDR3 is TGTGCCAGCAGTTATTCGCAGGCCTCTGGAAACACCATATATTTT. Its translation is CASSYSQASGNTIYF. The V call is TRBV6-5, the J call TRBJ1-3, with D unclear. The CDR3 has 15 residues. Trimming pared 3 bases from V and 0 bases from J, leaving 9 bases between. CDR1 is MNHEY and CDR2 is SVGAGI in the germline V gene.

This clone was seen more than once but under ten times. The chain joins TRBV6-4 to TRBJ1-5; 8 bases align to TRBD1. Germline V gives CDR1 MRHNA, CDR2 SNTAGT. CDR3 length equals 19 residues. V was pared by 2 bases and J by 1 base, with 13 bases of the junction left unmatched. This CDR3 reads CASSDGAGERTGSNQPQHF. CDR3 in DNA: TGTGCCAGCAGTGACGGAGCTGGGGAACGGACAGGGAGCAATCAGCCCCAGCATTTT.

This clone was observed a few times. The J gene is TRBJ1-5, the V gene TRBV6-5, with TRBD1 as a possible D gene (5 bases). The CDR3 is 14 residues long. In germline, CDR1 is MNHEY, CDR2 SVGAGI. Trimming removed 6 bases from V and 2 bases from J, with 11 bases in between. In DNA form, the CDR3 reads TGTGCCAGCAGCCCGGCGGGGGGCAATCAGCCCCAGCATTTT. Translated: CASSPAGGNQPQHF.

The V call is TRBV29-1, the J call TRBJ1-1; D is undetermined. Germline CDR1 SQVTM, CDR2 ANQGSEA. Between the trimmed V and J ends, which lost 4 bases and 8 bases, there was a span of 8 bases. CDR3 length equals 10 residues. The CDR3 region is CSVGRGEAFF. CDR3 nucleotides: TGCAGCGTTGGTCGGGGAGAAGCTTTCTTT. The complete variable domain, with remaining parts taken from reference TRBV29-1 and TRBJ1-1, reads SAVISQKPSRDICQRGTSLTIQCQVDSQVTMMFWYRQQPGQSLTLIATANQGSEATYESGFVIDKFPISRPNLTFSTLTVSNMSPEDSSIYLCSVGRGEAFFGQGTRLTVV.

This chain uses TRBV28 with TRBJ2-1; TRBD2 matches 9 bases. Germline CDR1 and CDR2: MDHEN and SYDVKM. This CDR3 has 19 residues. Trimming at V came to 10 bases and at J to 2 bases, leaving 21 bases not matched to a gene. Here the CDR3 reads CATTNVGLANRGTYNEQFF. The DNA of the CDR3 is TGTGCCACCACTAACGTGGGACTAGCAAATAGAGGGACCTACAATGAGCAGTTCTTC.

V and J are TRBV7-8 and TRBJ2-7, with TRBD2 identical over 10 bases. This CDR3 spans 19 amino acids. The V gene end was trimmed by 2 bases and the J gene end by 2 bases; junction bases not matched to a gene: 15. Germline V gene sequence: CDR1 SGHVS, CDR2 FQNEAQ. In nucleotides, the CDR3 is TGTGCCAGCAGCTTAACGGTTTACGAGACTAGCGGGTCCACCTACGAGCAGTACTTC. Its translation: CASSLTVYETSGSTYEQYF.

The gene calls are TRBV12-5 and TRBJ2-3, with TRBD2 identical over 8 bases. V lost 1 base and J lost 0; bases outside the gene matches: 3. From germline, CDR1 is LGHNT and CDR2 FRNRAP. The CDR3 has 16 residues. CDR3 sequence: CASGLGLAWSTDTQYF. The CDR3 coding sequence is TGTGCTAGTGGTTTGGGACTAGCGTGGAGCACAGATACGCAGTATTTT.

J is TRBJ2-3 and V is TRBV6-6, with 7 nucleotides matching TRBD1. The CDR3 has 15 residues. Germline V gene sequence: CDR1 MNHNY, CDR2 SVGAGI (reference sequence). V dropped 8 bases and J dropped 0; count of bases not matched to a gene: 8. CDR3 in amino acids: CASALGQASTDTQYF. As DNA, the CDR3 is TGTGCCAGCGCTCTTGGACAGGCTAGCACAGATACGCAGTATTTT.

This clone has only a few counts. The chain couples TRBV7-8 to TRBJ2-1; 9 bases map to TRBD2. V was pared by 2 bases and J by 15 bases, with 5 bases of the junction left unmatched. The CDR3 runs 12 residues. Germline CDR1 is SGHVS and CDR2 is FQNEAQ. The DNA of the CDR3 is TGTGCCAGCAGCTTAAGGCGGGAGGGTCTGTTCTTC. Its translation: CASSLRREGLFF.

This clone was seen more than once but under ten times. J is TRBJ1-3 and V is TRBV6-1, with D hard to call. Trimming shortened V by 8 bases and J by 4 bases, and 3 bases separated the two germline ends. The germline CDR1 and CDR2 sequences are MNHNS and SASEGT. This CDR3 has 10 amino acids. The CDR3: CASQGNTIYF. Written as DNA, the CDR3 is TGTGCCAGCCAGGGAAACACCATATATTTT.

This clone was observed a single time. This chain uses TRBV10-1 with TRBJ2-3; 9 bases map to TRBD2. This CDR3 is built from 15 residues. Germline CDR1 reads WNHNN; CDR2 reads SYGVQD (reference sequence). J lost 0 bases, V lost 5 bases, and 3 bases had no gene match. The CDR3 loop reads CASSPAGGSTDTQYF. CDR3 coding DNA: TGCGCCAGCAGTCCAGCGGGAGGTAGCACAGATACGCAGTATTTT.

The CDR3 bases are TGTGCCAGCAGCTTATTTGGGACAGCCCAAGAGACCCAGTACTTC. Residues: CASSLFGTAQETQYF. The V and J genes are TRBV11-2 and TRBJ2-5; 7 bases line up with TRBD1. J was trimmed by 1 base and V by 2 bases; bases with no gene match: 4. CDR3 size: 15 residues. Germline V lookup: CDR1 SGHAT, CDR2 FQNNGV.

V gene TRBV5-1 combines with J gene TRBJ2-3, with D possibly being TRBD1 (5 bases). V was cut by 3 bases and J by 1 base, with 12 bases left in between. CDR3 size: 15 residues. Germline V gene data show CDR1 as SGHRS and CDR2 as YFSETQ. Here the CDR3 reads CASSSRQSGTDTQYF. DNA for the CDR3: TGCGCCAGCAGCTCACGACAGAGCGGCACAGATACGCAGTATTTT.

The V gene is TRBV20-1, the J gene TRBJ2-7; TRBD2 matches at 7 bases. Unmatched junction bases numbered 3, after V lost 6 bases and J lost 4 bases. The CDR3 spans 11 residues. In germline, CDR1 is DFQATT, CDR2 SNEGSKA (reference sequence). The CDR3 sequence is CSAGRGYEQYF. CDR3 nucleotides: TGCAGTGCCGGGCGGGGGTACGAGCAGTACTTC.

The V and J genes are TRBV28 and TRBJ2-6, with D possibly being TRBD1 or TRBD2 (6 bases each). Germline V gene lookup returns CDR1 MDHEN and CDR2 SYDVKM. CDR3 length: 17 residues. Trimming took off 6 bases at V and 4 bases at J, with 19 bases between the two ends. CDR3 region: CASSGGTGKSGANVLTF. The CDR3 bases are TGTGCCAGCAGCGGGGGAACAGGGAAATCAGGGGCCAACGTCCTGACTTTC.

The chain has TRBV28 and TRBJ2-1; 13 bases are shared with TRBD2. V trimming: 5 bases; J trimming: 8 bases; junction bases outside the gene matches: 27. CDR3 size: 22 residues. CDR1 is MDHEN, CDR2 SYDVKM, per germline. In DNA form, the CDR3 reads TGTGCCAGCAGTCCACCGGGACACTCTTATCCGGGACTAGCGGGACGGGGACATGAGCAGTTCTTC. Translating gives CASSPPGHSYPGLAGRGHEQFF.

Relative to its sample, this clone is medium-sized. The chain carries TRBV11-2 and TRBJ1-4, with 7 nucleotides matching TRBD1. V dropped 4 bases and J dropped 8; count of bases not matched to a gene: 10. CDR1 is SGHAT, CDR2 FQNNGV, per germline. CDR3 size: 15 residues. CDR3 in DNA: TGTGCCAGCAGCTCCAACAGGGGCCTGGGGGAAAAACTGTTTTTT. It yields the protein CASSSNRGLGEKLFF.

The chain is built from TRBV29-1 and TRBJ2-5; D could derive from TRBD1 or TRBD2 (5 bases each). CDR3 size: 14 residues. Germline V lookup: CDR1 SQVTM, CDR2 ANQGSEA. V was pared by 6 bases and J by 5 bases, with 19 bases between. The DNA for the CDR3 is TGCAGCGTAACGGGGCAGGTCTATTCGGAGACCCAGTACTTC. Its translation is CSVTGQVYSETQYF.

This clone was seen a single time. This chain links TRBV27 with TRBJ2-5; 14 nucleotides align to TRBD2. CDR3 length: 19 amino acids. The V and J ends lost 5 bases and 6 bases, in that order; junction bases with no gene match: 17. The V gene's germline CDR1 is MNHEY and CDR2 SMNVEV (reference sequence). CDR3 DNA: TGTGCCAGCAGTCCTTACCCATTTGGACTAGCGGGAGGAGTCCAGACCCAGTACTTC. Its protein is CASSPYPFGLAGGVQTQYF.

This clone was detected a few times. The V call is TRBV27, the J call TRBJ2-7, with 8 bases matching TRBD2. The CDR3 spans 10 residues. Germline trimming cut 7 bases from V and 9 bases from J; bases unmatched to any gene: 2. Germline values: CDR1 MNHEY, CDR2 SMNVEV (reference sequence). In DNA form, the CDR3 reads TGTGCCAGCACCCGGGGGGGGCAGTACTTC. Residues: CASTRGGQYF.

DNA of the CDR3: TGCGCCAGCAGCCAAGTTATACAGCCAAACTACGAGCAGTACTTC. This gives the protein CASSQVIQPNYEQYF. The rearrangement links TRBV4-1 to TRBJ2-7; D is uncertain. The CDR3 totals 15 residues. V lost 1 base to trimming and J lost 3 bases, with 13 bases between them. CDR1 MGHRA and CDR2 YSYEKL come from the germline V gene.